The entry below gives a single T cell receptor (beta chain) sequence along with its context. Antigen specificity is unknown. The data were obtained in a study of post-analysis software for immune sequencing data. Findings and caveats of the study: Patients carried roughly 5 TRBV segments more frequently than controls did, and TRBV5-6, TRBV5-1 and TRBV20-1 were among them. In multiple sclerosis, normalized Chao1 diversity was significantly below that of controls.

Libraries were made from TCR beta cDNA, and they carried unique molecular identifiers. From the PCR reads, TCRdb called clonotypes with MiXCR, one entry per CDR3 protein. The table shows approximately 770,000 distinct CDR3 sequences, with approximately 44% occurring only once. Between the trimmed V and J ends, which lost 7 bases and 6 bases, there was a span of 15 bases. The CDR3 sequence is 13 residues long. CDR1 SQVTM and CDR2 ANQGSEA come from the germline V gene. The clonotype was recovered from a girl under 18 with multiple sclerosis. Sequencing was performed on blood. The genes are TRBV29-1 and TRBJ1-4; tentatively, D is TRBD1 (6 bases). In DNA, the CDR3 is TGCAGCGCAGTTACAGGGAAGGATGAAAAACTGTTTTTT. This sequence encodes CSAVTGKDEKLFF.